The clone carrying this T cell receptor beta chain was counted at least ten times. The antigen is unknown. A template switching step contributed a universal primer site, while unique molecular identifiers were present in the cDNA. TCRdb fed the 5' RACE reads into MiXCR, producing one record per CDR3 protein. The sample holds about 250,000 distinct CDR3 sequences, approximately 8.6% seen once. With no exceptions, donors were healthy Caucasians. CDR3 length equals 13 residues. Germline CDR1 reads SGHRS; CDR2 reads YFSETQ. V was pared by 2 bases and J by 4 bases, with 10 bases between. The data were taken from a study of identical twins. Whole-study findings and limits: The more abundant beta clonotypes in cord blood had fewer insertions, and memory repertoires did not show this.

The sample was also linked to a second study, of yellow fever vaccine responses in identical twins. That work adds: Reportedly, twins' vaccine T cell responses looked partly convergent and partly personalized.

The chain uses TRBV5-1 and TRBJ2-7; the D gene is possibly TRBD1 (6 bases). Sequencing was performed on CD8+ T cells sorted from blood. This TCR was sampled from a woman aged 18-30 years in good health. CDR3 residues: CASSFQTGYEQYF. As DNA, the CDR3 is TGCGCCAGCAGCTTCCAAACAGGGTACGAGCAGTACTTC.